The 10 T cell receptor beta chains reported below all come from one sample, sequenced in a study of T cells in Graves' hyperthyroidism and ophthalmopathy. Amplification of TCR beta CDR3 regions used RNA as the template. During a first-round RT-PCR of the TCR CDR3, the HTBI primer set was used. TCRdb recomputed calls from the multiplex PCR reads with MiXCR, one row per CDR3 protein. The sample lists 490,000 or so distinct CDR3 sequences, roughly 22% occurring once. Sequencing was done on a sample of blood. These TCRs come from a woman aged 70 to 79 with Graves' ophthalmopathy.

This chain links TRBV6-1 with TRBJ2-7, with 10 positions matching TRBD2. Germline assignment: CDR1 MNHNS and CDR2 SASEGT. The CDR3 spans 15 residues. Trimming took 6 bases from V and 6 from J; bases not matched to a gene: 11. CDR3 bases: TGTGCCAGCAGACAACTAGCGGGACGGTTTGGCGAGCAGTACTTC. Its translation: CASRQLAGRFGEQYF.

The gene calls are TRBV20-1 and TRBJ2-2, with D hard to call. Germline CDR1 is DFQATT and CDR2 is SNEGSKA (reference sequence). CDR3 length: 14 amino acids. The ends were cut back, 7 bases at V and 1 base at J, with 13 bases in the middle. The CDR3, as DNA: TGCAGTGTCCACGACACGTTGAACACCGGGGAGCTGTTTTTT. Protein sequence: CSVHDTLNTGELFF.

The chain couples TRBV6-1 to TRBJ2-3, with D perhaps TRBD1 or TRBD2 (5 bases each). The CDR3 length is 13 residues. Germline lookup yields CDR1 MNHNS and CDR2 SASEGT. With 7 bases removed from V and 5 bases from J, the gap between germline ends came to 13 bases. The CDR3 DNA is TGTGCCAGCAACCCGGGACGGCTAGATACGCAGTATTTT. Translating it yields CASNPGRLDTQYF.

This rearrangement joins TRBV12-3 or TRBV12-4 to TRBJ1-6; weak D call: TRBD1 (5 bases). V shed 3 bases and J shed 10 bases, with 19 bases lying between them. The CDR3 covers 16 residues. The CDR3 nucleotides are TGTGCCAGCAGTTTGGGAACGTGGCAGGGTCCGTCACCCCTCCACTTT. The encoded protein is CASSLGTWQGPSPLHF.

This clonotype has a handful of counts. Here the CDR3 reads CASSARGRNSPLHF. The CDR3 DNA reads TGTGCCAGCAGCGCCCGTGGACGGAATTCACCCCTCCACTTT. This rearrangement joins TRBV13 to TRBJ1-6; D is ambiguous. V shed 5 bases and J shed 7 bases, with 12 bases lying between them. This CDR3 contains 14 residues. The germline V gene encodes CDR1 PRHDT and CDR2 FYEKMQ (reference sequence).

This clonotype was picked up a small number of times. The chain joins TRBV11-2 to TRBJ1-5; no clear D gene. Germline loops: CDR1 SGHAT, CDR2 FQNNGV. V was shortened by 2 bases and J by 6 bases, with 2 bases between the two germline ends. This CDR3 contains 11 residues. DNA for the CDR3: TGTGCCAGCAGCTTACGTCAGCCCCAGCATTTT. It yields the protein CASSLRQPQHF.

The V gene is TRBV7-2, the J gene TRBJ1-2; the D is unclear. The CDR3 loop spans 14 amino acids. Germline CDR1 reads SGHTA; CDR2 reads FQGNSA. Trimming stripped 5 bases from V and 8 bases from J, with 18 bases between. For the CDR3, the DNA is TGTGCCAGCAGCCGAGTAGTGGGCCCTGAAGGCTACACCTTC. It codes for CASSRVVGPEGYTF. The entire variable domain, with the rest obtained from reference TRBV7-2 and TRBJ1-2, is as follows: GAGVSQSPSNKVTEKGKDVELRCDPISGHTALYWYRQSLGQGLEFLIYFQGNSAPDKSGLPSDRFSAERTGGSVSTLTIQRTQQEDSAVYLCASSRVVGPEGYTFGSGTRLTVV.

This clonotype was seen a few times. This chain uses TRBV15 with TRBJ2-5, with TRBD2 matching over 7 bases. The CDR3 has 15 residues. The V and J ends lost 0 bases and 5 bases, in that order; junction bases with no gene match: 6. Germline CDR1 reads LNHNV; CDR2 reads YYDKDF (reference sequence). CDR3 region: CATSRDWGGGETQYF. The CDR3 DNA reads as TGTGCCACCAGCAGAGATTGGGGGGGAGGCGAGACCCAGTACTTC.

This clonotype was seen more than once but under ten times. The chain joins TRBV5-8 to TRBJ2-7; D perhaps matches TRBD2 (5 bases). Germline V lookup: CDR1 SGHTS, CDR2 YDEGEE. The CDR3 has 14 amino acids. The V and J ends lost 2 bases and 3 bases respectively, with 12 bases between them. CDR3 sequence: CASSFGRAYYEQYF. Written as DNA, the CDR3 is TGTGCCAGCAGCTTTGGGCGGGCCTACTACGAGCAGTACTTC.

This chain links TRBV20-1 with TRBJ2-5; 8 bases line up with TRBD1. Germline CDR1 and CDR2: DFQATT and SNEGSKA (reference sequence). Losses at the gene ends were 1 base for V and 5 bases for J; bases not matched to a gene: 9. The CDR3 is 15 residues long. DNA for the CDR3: TGCAGTGCTAGAGGGAAGCAGGGGGCAGGGGAGACCCAGTACTTC. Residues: CSARGKQGAGETQYF.